These 20 T cell receptor beta chains originate from one sample sequenced in a study of PD-L1 blockade in urothelial cancer. As for time point: peripheral blood 6 weeks after treatment start. Clones were sequenced by immunoSEQ multiplex PCR, and TCRdb holds only the in-frame ones, with some missing. Of about 48,000 clones listed, around 85% are singletons. Sequences were derived from PBMCs, sampled around atezolizumab (anti-PD-L1) treatment. These receptors originate from a man in his sixties with urothelial cancer.

This chain uses TRBV27 with TRBJ2-3; 10 bases are shared with TRBD2. This CDR3 region has 15 residues. V was pared by 3 bases and J by 3 bases, with 3 bases of the junction left unmatched. In germline, CDR1 is MNHEY, CDR2 SMNVEV (reference sequence). CDR3 in amino acids: CASSFTSGETDTQYF. In DNA form, the CDR3 reads TGTGCCAGCAGTTTTACTAGCGGGGAGACAGATACGCAGTATTTT.

The V call is TRBV29-1, the J call TRBJ2-1; 7 nucleotides match TRBD2. The V gene's germline CDR1 is SQVTM and CDR2 ANQGSEA. J was trimmed by 0 bases and V by 7 bases; bases with no gene match: 0. The CDR3 runs to 12 residues. The CDR3: CSGGSSYNEQFF. Written as DNA, the CDR3 is TGCAGCGGCGGGAGCTCCTACAATGAGCAGTTCTTC.

The V gene is TRBV7-9, the J gene TRBJ2-3; no clear D gene. Germline-derived CDR1 and CDR2 are SEHNR and FQNEAQ (reference sequence). Trimming took 3 bases from V and 1 from J, leaving 8 bases between them. The CDR3 extends over 14 amino acids. CDR3 residues: CASSLSARTDTQYF. The CDR3 DNA reads TGTGCCAGCAGCTTGAGCGCTCGCACAGATACGCAGTATTTT.

V is TRBV5-1 and J is TRBJ2-7; 7 nucleotides match TRBD1. With V trimmed by 0 bases and J by 3 bases, 24 bases remained unmatched. Germline values: CDR1 SGHRS, CDR2 YFSETQ. CDR3 length: 21 amino acids. In DNA form, the CDR3 reads TGCGCCAGCAGCTTGGGTTTCCACCTTGGGGGAACCCGGGACAGTGACTACGAGCAGTACTTC. Its translation: CASSLGFHLGGTRDSDYEQYF. The full variable domain, with the rest looked up from reference TRBV5-1 and TRBJ2-7, is KAGVTQTPRYLIKTRGQQVTLSCSPISGHRSVSWYQQTPGQGLQFLFEYFSETQRNKGNFPGRFSGRQFSNSRSEMNVSTLELGDSALYLCASSLGFHLGGTRDSDYEQYFGPGTRLTVT.

The chain has TRBV28 and TRBJ1-5, with D maybe TRBD1 (6 bases). In germline, CDR1 is MDHEN, CDR2 SYDVKM. V was cut by 3 bases and J by 3 bases, with 18 bases left in between. This CDR3 is 17 amino acids long. CDR3 sequence (DNA): TGTGCCAGCAGTTTTCACTGGACAGACGAAGTCAATCAGCCCCAGCATTTT. It specifies CASSFHWTDEVNQPQHF.

CDR3 nucleotide sequence: TGCGCCAGCAGCCCGGGACTAGCGGGGGTTGAGACCCAGTACTTC. Translated: CASSPGLAGVETQYF. The V call is TRBV5-1, the J call TRBJ2-5; 14 positions agree with TRBD2. Trimming cost V 4 bases and J 5 bases; bases outside gene matches: 4. The CDR3 contains 15 residues. Per germline, CDR1 SGHRS and CDR2 YFSETQ. Filled out from reference TRBV5-1 and TRBJ2-5, the complete variable domain reads KAGVTQTPRYLIKTRGQQVTLSCSPISGHRSVSWYQQTPGQGLQFLFEYFSETQRNKGNFPGRFSGRQFSNSRSEMNVSTLELGDSALYLCASSPGLAGVETQYFGPGTRLLVL.

This clone was seen only a few times. This chain connects TRBV11-2 to TRBJ1-1; 7 nucleotides align to TRBD1. Trimming at V came to 5 bases and at J to 11 bases, leaving 8 bases not matched to a gene. The CDR3 is 12 residues long. Germline assignment: CDR1 SGHAT and CDR2 FQNNGV. The CDR3 sequence is CASSPMTGNAFF. CDR3 DNA sequence: TGTGCCAGCAGCCCTATGACAGGGAATGCTTTCTTT. The variable domain in full, completed from reference TRBV11-2 and TRBJ1-1, reads EAGVAQSPRYKIIEKRQSVAFWCNPISGHATLYWYQQILGQGPKLLIQFQNNGVVDDSQLPKDRFSAERLKGVDSTLKIQPAKLEDSAVYLCASSPMTGNAFFGQGTRLTVV.

By share, this clone counts as medium-sized. CDR3 sequence: CASSYFQSYEQYF. The CDR3 DNA reads TGTGCCAGCAGTTACTTTCAGTCCTACGAGCAGTACTTC. The J gene is TRBJ2-7, the V gene TRBV6-5; D is uncertain. Germline V gives CDR1 MNHEY, CDR2 SVGAGI. V lost 1 base and J 1 base, leaving 5 bases between the germline ends. This CDR3 is 13 amino acids long.

The J gene is TRBJ2-3, the V gene TRBV7-9, with D uncertain. The V gene lost 5 bases and the J gene lost 0 bases, with 15 bases spanning the gap. The CDR3 is made up of 16 amino acids. Germline V gene data show CDR1 as SEHNR and CDR2 as FQNEAQ (reference sequence). The CDR3 bases are TGTGCCAGCAGCCCCCCGACACGAACTAGCACAGATACGCAGTATTTT. Translating gives CASSPPTRTSTDTQYF.

This clone was seen a single time. This chain connects TRBV6-6 to TRBJ2-3; the match to TRBD1 covers 9 bases. J gave up 4 bases and V 2 bases, and 1 base lay outside the gene matches. This CDR3 has 14 amino acids. Looked up from germline, CDR1 is MNHNY and CDR2 is SVGAGI (reference sequence). CDR3 protein: CASSYTGGSDTQYF. The DNA for the CDR3 is TGTGCCAGCAGTTACACAGGGGGCTCAGATACGCAGTATTTT.

This clone was recorded only once. V usage is TRBV10-3 and J usage is TRBJ1-1; no clear D gene. V was pared by 5 bases and J by 1 base, with 5 bases between. CDR3 length: 12 amino acids. In germline, CDR1 is ENHRY, CDR2 SYGVKD. The CDR3 bases are TGTGCCATCAGTTCAGGGAACACTGAAGCTTTCTTT. Protein: CAISSGNTEAFF.

The chain has TRBV7-2 and TRBJ2-5; TRBD2 matches at 7 bases. V gave up 0 bases and J gave up 6 bases; unmatched junction bases: 4. The CDR3 covers 14 residues. The V gene's germline CDR1 is SGHTA and CDR2 FQGNSA. The CDR3 is CASSLAGGRKTQYF. In DNA form, the CDR3 reads TGTGCCAGCAGCTTAGCGGGGGGGAGGAAGACCCAGTACTTC.

The V call is TRBV19, the J call TRBJ2-1; 7 bases match TRBD1. The CDR3 consists of 12 residues. After removal of 9 bases from V and 9 bases from J, the junction contained 8 bases not matched to a gene. CDR1 is LNHDA, CDR2 SQIVND, per germline (reference sequence). The DNA of the CDR3 is TGTGCCAGCAGACAGGGTTCCGGTGAGCAGTTCTTC. It codes for CASRQGSGEQFF.

The rearrangement joins TRBV27 to TRBJ1-6; D is undetermined. The CDR3 contains 14 residues. Trimming took off 6 bases at V and 7 bases at J, with 13 bases between the two ends. Germline V gene data show CDR1 as MNHEY and CDR2 as SMNVEV (reference sequence). CDR3 coding DNA: TGTGCCAGCAGAGAGGGTTGGGAGAATTCACCCCTCCACTTT. Translating it yields CASREGWENSPLHF.

The J gene is TRBJ2-1, the V gene TRBV5-4, with D tentatively TRBD2 (5 bases). V dropped 2 bases and J dropped 5 bases, with 11 bases sitting between them. The CDR3 loop spans 14 amino acids. CDR1 is SGHNT, CDR2 YYREEE, per germline (reference sequence). CDR3 in DNA: TGTGCCAGCAGCTTACGACTAACAGACAATGAGCAGTTCTTC. Amino acids: CASSLRLTDNEQFF.

The chain employs TRBV7-2 and TRBJ2-7; TRBD2 aligns across 14 bases. Per germline, CDR1 SGHTA and CDR2 FQGNSA. The CDR3 loop spans 18 amino acids. The J segment lost 0 bases and the V segment lost 4 bases, leaving 8 bases of the junction unmatched. The CDR3 DNA follows: TGTGCCAGCAGCTCCGGTAGGACTAGCGGGGGGCACTCCTACGAGCAGTACTTC. Translation: CASSSGRTSGGHSYEQYF.

The chain carries TRBV7-2 and TRBJ2-1; no reliable D call. Germline CDR1 SGHTA, CDR2 FQGNSA. Trimming took 1 base from V and 0 from J, leaving 4 bases between them. The CDR3 runs to 14 residues. CDR3 in DNA: TGTGCCAGCAGCTTAGGTAGCTCCTACAATGAGCAGTTCTTC. This gives the protein CASSLGSSYNEQFF.

The genes are TRBV5-4 and TRBJ1-1; 7 positions match TRBD1. CDR3 length equals 13 residues. Germline V CDR1 and CDR2: SGHNT, YYREEE (reference sequence). With 1 base clipped from V and 7 bases from J, the junction kept 4 bases outside the gene matches. CDR3 DNA: TGTGCCAGCAGCTTGAGGGGACAGATTGAAGCTTTCTTT. Translating gives CASSLRGQIEAFF.

This chain uses TRBV5-5 with TRBJ1-4; 8 nucleotides match TRBD1. This CDR3 comprises 15 residues. Germline V CDR1 and CDR2: SGHKS, YYEKEE (reference sequence). V trimming: 0 bases; J trimming: 4 bases; junction bases outside the gene matches: 2. CDR3 in amino acids: CASSLADRVNEKLFF. DNA for the CDR3: TGTGCCAGCAGCTTGGCGGACAGGGTTAATGAAAAACTGTTTTTT.

This clone has just one count. This chain links TRBV11-2 with TRBJ1-4, with a tentative D call TRBD1 (6 bases). The CDR3 sequence is 16 residues long. The V end was cut by 5 bases, the J end by 7 bases, with 20 bases between. CDR1 SGHAT and CDR2 FQNNGV come from the germline V gene. CDR3: CASSLRGGGVGEKLFF. CDR3 DNA sequence: TGTGCCAGCAGCCTACGAGGGGGGGGAGTGGGTGAAAAACTGTTTTTT.